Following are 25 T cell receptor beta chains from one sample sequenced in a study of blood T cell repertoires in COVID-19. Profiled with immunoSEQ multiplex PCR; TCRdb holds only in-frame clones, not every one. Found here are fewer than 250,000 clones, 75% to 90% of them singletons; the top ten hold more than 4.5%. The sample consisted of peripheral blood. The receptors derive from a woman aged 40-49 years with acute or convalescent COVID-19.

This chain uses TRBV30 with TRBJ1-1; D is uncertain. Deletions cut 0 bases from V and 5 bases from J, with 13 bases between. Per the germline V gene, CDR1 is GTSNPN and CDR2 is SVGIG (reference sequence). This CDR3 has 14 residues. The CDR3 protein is CAWSVHSPGTEAFF. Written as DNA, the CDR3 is TGTGCCTGGAGTGTACACAGTCCGGGGACTGAAGCTTTCTTT.

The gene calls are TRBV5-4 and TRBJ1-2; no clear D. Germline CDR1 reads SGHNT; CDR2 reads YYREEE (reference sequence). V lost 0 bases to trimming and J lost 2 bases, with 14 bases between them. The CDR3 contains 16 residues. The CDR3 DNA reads TGTGCCAGCAGCTTGGTTAAAGGAGGACCCAACTATGGCTACACCTTC. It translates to CASSLVKGGPNYGYTF.

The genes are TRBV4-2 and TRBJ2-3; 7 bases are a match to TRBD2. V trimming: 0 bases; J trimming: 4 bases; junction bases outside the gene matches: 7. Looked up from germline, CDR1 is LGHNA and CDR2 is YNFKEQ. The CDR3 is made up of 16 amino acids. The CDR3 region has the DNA TGTGCCAGCAGCCAAGATCAGCCAGGGAGGGCAGATACGCAGTATTTT. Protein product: CASSQDQPGRADTQYF.

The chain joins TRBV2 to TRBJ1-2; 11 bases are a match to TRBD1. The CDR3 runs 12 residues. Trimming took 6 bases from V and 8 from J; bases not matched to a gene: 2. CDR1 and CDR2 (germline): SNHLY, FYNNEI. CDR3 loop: CASRRTGGGYTF. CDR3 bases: TGTGCCAGCAGGCGGACAGGGGGCGGCTACACCTTC.

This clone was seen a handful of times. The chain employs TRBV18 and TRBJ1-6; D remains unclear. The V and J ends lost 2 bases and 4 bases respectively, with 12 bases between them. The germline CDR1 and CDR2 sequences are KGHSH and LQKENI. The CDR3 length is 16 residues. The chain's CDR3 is CASSPRERAYNSPLHF. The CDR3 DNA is TGTGCCAGCTCACCAAGGGAGCGGGCATATAATTCACCCCTCCACTTT.

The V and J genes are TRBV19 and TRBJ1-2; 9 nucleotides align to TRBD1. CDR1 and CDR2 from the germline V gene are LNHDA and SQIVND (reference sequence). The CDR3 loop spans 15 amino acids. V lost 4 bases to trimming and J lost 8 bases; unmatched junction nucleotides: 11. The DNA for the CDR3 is TGTGCCAGTAGTAAGGGGACAGGGCGGGGACTCGGCTACACCTTC. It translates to CASSKGTGRGLGYTF.

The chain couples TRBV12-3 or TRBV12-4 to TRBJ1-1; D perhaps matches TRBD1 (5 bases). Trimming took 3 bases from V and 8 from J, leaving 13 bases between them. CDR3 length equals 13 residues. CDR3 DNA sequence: TGTGCCAGCAGTTTGGGGGGGGGTGCGGAAGCTTTCTTT. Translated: CASSLGGGAEAFF.

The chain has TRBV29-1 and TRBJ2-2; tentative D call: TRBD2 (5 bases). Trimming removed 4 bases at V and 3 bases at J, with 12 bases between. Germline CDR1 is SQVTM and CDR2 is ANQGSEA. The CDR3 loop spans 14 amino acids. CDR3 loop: CSVGFLGDTGELFF. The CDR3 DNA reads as TGCAGCGTTGGGTTTCTCGGGGACACCGGGGAGCTGTTTTTT.

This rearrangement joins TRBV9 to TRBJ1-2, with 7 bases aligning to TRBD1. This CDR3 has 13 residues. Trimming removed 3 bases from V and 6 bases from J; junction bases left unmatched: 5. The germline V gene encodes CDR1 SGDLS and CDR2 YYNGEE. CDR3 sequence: CASSGTGADGYTF. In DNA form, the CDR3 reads TGTGCCAGCAGCGGCACAGGGGCCGATGGCTACACCTTC.

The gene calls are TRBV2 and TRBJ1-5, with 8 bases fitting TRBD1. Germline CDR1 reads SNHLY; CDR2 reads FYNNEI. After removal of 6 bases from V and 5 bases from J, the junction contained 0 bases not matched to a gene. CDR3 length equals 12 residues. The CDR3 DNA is TGTGCCAGCAGGACAGGGGATCAGCCCCAGCATTTT. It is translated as CASRTGDQPQHF.

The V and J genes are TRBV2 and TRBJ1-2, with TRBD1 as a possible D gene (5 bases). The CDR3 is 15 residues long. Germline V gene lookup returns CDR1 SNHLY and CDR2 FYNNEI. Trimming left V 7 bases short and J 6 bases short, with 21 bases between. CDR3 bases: TGTGCCAGCAACACTATCAGGGCAGTAAGTAATGGCTACACCTTC. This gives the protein CASNTIRAVSNGYTF.

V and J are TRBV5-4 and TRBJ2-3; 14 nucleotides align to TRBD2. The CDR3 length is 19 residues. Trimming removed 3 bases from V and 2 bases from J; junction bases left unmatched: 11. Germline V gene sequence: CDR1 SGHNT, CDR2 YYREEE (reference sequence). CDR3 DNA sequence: TGTGCCAGCAGCTCCTATCCGGGACTAGCGGGGGCGTCCACAGATACGCAGTATTTT. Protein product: CASSSYPGLAGASTDTQYF.

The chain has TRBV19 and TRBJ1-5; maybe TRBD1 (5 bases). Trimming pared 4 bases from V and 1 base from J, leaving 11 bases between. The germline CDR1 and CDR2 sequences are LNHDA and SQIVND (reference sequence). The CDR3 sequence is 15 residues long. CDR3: CASSKRGLSNQPQHF. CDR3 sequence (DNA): TGTGCCAGTAGTAAGCGGGGCTTGAGCAATCAGCCCCAGCATTTT.

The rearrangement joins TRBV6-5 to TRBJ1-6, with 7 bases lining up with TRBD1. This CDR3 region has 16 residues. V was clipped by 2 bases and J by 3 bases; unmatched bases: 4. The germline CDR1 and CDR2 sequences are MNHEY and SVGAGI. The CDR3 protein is CASSYSRDSYNSPLHF. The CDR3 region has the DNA TGTGCCAGCAGTTACAGCAGGGACAGCTATAATTCACCCCTCCACTTT.

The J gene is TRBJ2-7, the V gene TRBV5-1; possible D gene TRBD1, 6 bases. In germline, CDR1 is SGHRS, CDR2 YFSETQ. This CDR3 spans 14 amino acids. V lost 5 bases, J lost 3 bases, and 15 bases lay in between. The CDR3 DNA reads TGCGCCAGCAGGCGACAGGAGGATTACTACGAGCAGTACGTC. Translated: CASRRQEDYYEQYV.

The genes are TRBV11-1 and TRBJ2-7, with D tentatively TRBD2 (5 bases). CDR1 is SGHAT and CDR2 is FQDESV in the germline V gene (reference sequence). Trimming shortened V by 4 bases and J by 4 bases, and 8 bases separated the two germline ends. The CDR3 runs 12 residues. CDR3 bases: TGTGCCAGCAGCTCCACGGGGTACGAGCAGTACGTC. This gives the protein CASSSTGYEQYV.

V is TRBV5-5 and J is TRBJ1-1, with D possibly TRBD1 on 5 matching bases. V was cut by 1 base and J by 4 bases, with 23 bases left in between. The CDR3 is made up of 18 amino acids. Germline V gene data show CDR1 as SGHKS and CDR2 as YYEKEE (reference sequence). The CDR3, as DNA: TGTGCCAGCAGCTTGAGGGTGGTTAGGGGCGCAGGTTCCACTGAAGCTTTCTTT. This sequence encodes CASSLRVVRGAGSTEAFF.

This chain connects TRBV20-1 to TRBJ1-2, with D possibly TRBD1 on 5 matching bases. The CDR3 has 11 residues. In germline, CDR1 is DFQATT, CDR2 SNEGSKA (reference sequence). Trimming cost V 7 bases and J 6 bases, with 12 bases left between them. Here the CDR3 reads CSGQDRHGYTF. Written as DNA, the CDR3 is TGCAGTGGCCAAGACAGACATGGCTACACCTTC.

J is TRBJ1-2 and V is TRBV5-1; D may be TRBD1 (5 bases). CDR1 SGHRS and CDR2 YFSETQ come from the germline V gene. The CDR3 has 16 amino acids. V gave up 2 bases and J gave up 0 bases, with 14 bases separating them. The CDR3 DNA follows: TGCGCCAGCAGCTTCTTAGACAGACAAGCTAACTATGGCTACACCTTC. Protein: CASSFLDRQANYGYTF.

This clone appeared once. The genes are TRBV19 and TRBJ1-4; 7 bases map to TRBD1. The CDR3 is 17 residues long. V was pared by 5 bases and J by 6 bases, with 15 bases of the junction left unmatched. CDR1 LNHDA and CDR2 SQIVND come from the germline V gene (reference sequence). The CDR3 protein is CASSSDRTSAPYEKLFF. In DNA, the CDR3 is TGTGCCAGTAGTTCGGACAGGACGAGCGCTCCATATGAAAAACTGTTTTTT.

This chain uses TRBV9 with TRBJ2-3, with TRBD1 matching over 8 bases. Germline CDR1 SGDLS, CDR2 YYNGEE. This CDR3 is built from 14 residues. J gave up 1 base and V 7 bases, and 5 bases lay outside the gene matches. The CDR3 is CASGMTGGTDTQYF. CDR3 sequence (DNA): TGTGCCAGCGGAATGACAGGGGGCACAGATACGCAGTATTTT.

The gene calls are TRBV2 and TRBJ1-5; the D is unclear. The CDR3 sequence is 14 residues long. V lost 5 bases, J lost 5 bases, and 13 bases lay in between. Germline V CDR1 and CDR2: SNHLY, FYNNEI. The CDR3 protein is CASSRTGIDQPQHF. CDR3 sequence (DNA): TGTGCCAGCAGTAGGACGGGAATCGATCAGCCCCAGCATTTT.

CDR3 bases: TGTGCCAGCAGCTTAGCCGGGGGACAGGCCTATGGCTACACCTTC. This gives the protein CASSLAGGQAYGYTF. This chain joins TRBV7-9 and TRBJ1-2; 8 bases map to TRBD1. Trimming at V came to 0 bases and at J to 4 bases, leaving 4 bases not matched to a gene. The CDR3 has 15 residues. CDR1 is SEHNR and CDR2 is FQNEAQ in the germline V gene (reference sequence).

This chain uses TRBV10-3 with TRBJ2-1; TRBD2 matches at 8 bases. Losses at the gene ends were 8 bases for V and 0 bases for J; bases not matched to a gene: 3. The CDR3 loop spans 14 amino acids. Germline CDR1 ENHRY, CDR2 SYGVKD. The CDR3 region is CAISGTSSYNEQFF. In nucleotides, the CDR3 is TGTGCCATCTCCGGGACTAGCTCCTACAATGAGCAGTTCTTC.

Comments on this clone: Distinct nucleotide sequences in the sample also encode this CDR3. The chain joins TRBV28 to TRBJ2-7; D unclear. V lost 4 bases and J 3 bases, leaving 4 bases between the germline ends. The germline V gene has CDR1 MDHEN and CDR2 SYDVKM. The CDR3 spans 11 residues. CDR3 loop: CASSSYYEQYV. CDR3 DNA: TGTGCCAGCAGTTCGTACTACGAGCAGTACGTC.